These 5 T cell receptor beta chains came from one sample sequenced in a study of T cell changes during pregnancy in multiple sclerosis. Data came from immunoSEQ multiplex PCR; TCRdb stores just in-frame clones and leaves some out. The data hold roughly 40,000 clones, with approximately 92% observed a single time. The sample in question was peripheral blood, obtained before pregnancy. The receptors shown here come from a female donor with multiple sclerosis, enrolled in a pregnancy study.

This chain joins TRBV9 and TRBJ1-3, with TRBD1 matching over 10 bases. Germline assignment: CDR1 SGDLS and CDR2 YYNGEE. With V trimmed by 3 bases and J by 0 bases, 6 bases remained unmatched. This CDR3 has 17 amino acids. The CDR3 nucleotides are TGTGCCAGCAGCGCCCCGGGACAGGGGAGCTCTGGAAACACCATATATTTT. It encodes CASSAPGQGSSGNTIYF. The variable domain in full, completed from reference TRBV9 and TRBJ1-3, reads DSGVTQTPKHLITATGQRVTLRCSPRSGDLSVYWYQQSLDQGLQFLIQYYNGEERAKGNILERFSAQQFPDLHSELNLSSLELGDSALYFCASSAPGQGSSGNTIYFGEGSWLTVV.

CDR3 coding DNA: TGCGCCAGCAGCCCGATGTTACTAGCGGGAGGGTATGCAGATACGCAGTATTTT. Its translation is CASSPMLLAGGYADTQYF. The V gene is TRBV5-1, the J gene TRBJ2-3; 13 bases agree with TRBD2. The ends lost 4 bases at V and 4 bases at J; junction bases unmatched: 12. The germline V gene has CDR1 SGHRS and CDR2 YFSETQ. CDR3 length equals 18 residues.

The chain uses TRBV30 and TRBJ2-3; D gene ambiguous. Germline-derived CDR1 and CDR2 are GTSNPN and SVGIG (reference sequence). V was pared by 2 bases and J by 5 bases, with 11 bases between. This CDR3 spans 13 amino acids. As DNA, the CDR3 is TGTGCCTGGAGTCCCCGGAGAGGAGATACGCAGTATTTT. Translated: CAWSPRRGDTQYF. Supplemented by reference TRBV30 and TRBJ2-3, the full variable domain reads SQTIHQWPATLVQPVGSPLSLECTVEGTSNPNLYWYRQAAGRGLQLLFYSVGIGQISSEVPQNLSASRPQDRQFILSSKKLLLSDSGFYLCAWSPRRGDTQYFGPGTRLTVL.

V usage is TRBV28 and J usage is TRBJ1-2; the match to TRBD1 covers 8 bases. The CDR3 contains 13 residues. J gave up 4 bases and V 4 bases, and 2 bases lay outside the gene matches. Germline CDR1 MDHEN, CDR2 SYDVKM. CDR3 sequence: CASSSTGGYGYTF. In DNA, the CDR3 is TGTGCCAGCAGTTCCACAGGGGGCTATGGCTACACCTTC.

V usage is TRBV6-5 and J usage is TRBJ2-2, with 7 bases aligning to TRBD1. The CDR3 is 15 amino acids. V lost 6 bases to trimming and J lost 4 bases; unmatched junction nucleotides: 8. CDR1 and CDR2 (germline): MNHEY, SVGAGI. CDR3 DNA sequence: TGTGCCAGCAGACGACAGGGCTCAAGCACCGGGGAGCTGTTTTTT. Protein: CASRRQGSSTGELFF.